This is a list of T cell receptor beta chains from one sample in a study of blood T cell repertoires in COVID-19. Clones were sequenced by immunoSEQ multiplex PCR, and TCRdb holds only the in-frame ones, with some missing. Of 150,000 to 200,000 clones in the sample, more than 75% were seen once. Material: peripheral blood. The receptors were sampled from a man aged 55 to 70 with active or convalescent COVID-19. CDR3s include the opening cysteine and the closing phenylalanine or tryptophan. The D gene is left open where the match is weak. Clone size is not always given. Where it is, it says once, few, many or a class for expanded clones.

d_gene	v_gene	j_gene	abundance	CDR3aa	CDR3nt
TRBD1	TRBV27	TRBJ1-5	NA	CASSITGGAYNQPQHF	TGTGCCAGCAGTATTACAGGGGGCGCGTACAATCAGCCCCAGCATTTT
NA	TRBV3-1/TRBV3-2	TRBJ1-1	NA	CASSQGAGVGTDTEAFF	TGTGCCAGCAGCCAAGGTGCGGGGGTCGGGACCGACACTGAAGCTTTCTTT
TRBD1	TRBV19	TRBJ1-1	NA	CASSPRQGQNTEAFF	TGTGCCAGTAGTCCAAGACAGGGCCAGAACACTGAAGCTTTCTTT
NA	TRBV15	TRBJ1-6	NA	CATSRDPVSSPYNSPLHF	TGTGCCACCAGCAGAGACCCCGTGTCCTCCCCCTATAATTCACCCCTCCACTTT
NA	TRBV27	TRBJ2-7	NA	CASSPRGGTYEQYF	TGTGCCAGCAGCCCCCGAGGTGGTACCTACGAGCAGTACTTC
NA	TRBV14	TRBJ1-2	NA	CASSQDRTVYGYTF	TGTGCCAGCAGCCAAGATCGGACAGTCTATGGCTACACCTTC
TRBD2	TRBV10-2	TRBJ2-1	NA	CASRSGGSYNEQFF	TGCGCCAGCAGAAGCGGGGGTTCCTACAATGAGCAGTTCTTC
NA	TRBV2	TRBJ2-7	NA	CASRDRDKSYEQYF	TGTGCCAGCAGGGACCGGGACAAATCCTACGAGCAGTACTTC
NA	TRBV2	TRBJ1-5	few	CASNPGVTDQPQHF	TGTGCCAGCAACCCAGGGGTGACAGATCAGCCCCAGCATTTT
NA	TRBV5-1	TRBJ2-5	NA	CASSQGTLQETQYF	TGCGCCAGCAGCCAAGGGACTCTGCAAGAGACCCAGTACTTC
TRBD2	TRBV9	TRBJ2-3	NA	CASSVLAGVSTDTQYF	TGTGCCAGCAGCGTTCTGGCGGGGGTCAGCACAGATACGCAGTATTTT
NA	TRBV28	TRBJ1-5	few	CASSLQEDQPQHF	TGTGCCAGCAGTTTGCAGGAGGATCAGCCCCAGCATTTT
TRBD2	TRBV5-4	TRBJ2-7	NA	CASSRLNKVTSGNEQYF	TGTGCCAGCAGCCGCCTCAACAAAGTCACTAGCGGGAACGAGCAGTACTTC
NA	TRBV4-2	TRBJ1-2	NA	CASSPELQANYGYTF	TGTGCCAGCAGCCCGGAGCTTCAAGCTAACTATGGCTACACCTTC
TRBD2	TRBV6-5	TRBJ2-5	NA	CASGTSGRGETQYF	TGTGCCAGTGGGACTAGCGGGAGGGGGGAGACCCAGTACTTC
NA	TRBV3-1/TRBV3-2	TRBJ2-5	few	CASSQESRETQYF	TGTGCCAGCAGCCAAGAGAGTCGAGAGACCCAGTACTTC
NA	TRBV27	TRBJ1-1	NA	CASSLRGRNTEAFF	TGTGCCAGCAGTTTAAGGGGGAGGAACACTGAAGCTTTCTTT
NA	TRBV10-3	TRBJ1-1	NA	CAIGGAYTEAFF	TGTGCCATCGGCGGGGCTTACACTGAAGCTTTCTTT
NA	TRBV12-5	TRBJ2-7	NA	CASGSQKAPYEQYF	TGTGCTAGTGGTTCGCAAAAAGCACCCTACGAGCAGTACTTC
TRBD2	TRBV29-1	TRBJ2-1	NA	CSAVGTNYNEQFF	TGCAGCGCCGTCGGGACTAACTACAATGAGCAGTTCTTC
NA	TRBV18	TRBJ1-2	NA	CASSPPGVNSYGYTF	TGTGCCAGCTCACCACCGGGAGTGAATTCGTATGGCTACACCTTC
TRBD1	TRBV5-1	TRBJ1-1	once	CASSPRQGNTEAFF	TGCGCCAGCAGCCCCAGACAGGGGAACACTGAAGCTTTCTTT
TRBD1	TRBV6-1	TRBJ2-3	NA	CASSPGTGADTQYF	TGTGCCAGCAGTCCCGGGACAGGGGCAGATACGCAGTATTTT
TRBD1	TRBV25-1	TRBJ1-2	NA	CASSVPGTVGGYTF	TGTGCCAGCAGTGTGCCCGGGACAGTCGGAGGCTACACCTTC
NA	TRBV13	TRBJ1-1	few	CASSLSQGGRYTEAFF	TGTGCCAGCAGCTTATCACAGGGAGGGAGATACACTGAAGCTTTCTTT
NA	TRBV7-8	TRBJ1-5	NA	CASSANRDQPQHF	TGTGCCAGCAGCGCGAACAGGGACCAGCCCCAGCATTTT
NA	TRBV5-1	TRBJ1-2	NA	CASSLGQSYGYTF	TGCGCCAGCAGCCTTGGACAGAGCTATGGCTACACCTTC
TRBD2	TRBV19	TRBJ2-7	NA	CASSNHRTSGQREQYF	TGTGCCAGTAGTAACCACCGGACTAGCGGACAAAGGGAGCAGTACTTC
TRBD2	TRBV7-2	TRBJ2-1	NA	CASSLEGLAGDNEQFF	TGTGCCAGCAGCTTAGAGGGACTAGCGGGAGACAATGAGCAGTTCTTC
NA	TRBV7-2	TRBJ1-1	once	CASSLSGNTEAFF	TGTGCCAGCAGCTTATCGGGGAACACTGAAGCTTTCTTT
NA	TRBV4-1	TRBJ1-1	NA	CASSSSGGMNTEAFF	TGCGCCAGCAGCTCTAGTGGGGGGATGAACACTGAAGCTTTCTTT
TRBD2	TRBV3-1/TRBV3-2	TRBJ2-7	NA	CASSLGRAWEQYF	TGTGCCAGCAGCCTCGGGAGGGCCTGGGAGCAGTACTTC
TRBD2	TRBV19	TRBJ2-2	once	CASMLASGSTGELFF	TGTGCCAGTATGTTGGCTAGCGGGAGTACCGGGGAGCTGTTTTTT